Detailed here is one TCR beta chain. Sequenced by immunoSEQ multiplex PCR; TCRdb stores in-frame clones only, minus some. Of over 450,000 clones in the sample, 70% to 80% were seen once. The data were taken from a study of shared T cell receptors in the human thymus. CDR3 length: 16 residues. V gave up 3 bases and J gave up 1 base, with 16 bases separating them. The germline V gene has CDR1 SGDLS and CDR2 YYNGEE. Separately, the same data were catalogued under a study of human thymus T cells. As reported in that work: Resections removed during corrective heart surgery provided the thymus tissue used. Gene usage (both V and J) appeared biased in thymic and blood repertoires. The related literature has documented a marked overlap of thymic repertoires among unrelated individuals.

This receptor was obtained from a boy in the first two years of life with a congenital heart defect. V is TRBV9 and J is TRBJ1-1; a weak D match, TRBD1 (6 bases). Sequencing was carried out using thymocytes. The CDR3 bases are TGTGCCAGCAGCGGACCGCTGGGGGCACAGAACACTGAAGCTTTCTTT. Translated, it gives CASSGPLGAQNTEAFF.